The sequence of this T cell receptor beta chain was determined in a study of cytomegalovirus exposure and HLA in healthy donors. Regarding the study as a whole: Reports showed the classifier diagnosing cytomegalovirus status with high specificity and sensitivity. According to the study, roughly 160 TCR beta chains were cytomegalovirus-associated. In a later analysis, several top co-occurrence clusters appeared linked to parvovirus B19, influenza, CMV and Epstein-Barr virus.

A word on this clone: Its antigen is currently unknown.

Germline V gene sequence: CDR1 MNHEY, CDR2 SMNVEV (reference sequence). The CDR3 is made up of 17 amino acids. V trimming: 5 bases; J trimming: 0 bases; junction bases outside the gene matches: 9. Sampled while nominally healthy, donors likely had unrecorded immune exposures. Vbeta (60) and Jbeta (13) primers were used in the PCR. Method: immunoSEQ multiplex PCR; TCRdb's copy keeps in-frame clones and lacks some. Altogether under 170,000 clones are present, less than 85% being singletons, with the ten largest covering 6% to 6.5%. V is TRBV27 and J is TRBJ2-7; 11 nucleotides match TRBD2. The clonotype was recovered from a man aged 45 to 65 in good health and CMV-seropositive. The sample taken for sequencing was PBMCs. CDR3 nucleotides: TGTGCCAGCAGTCACCCCCGACTAGCGGGAAGCTCCTACGAGCAGTACTTC. Translation gives CASSHPRLAGSSYEQYF.